Each of the 12 T cell receptor beta chains below was sequenced from the same sample in a study of tumor and adjacent non-tumor tissue in lung cancer. Three rounds of nested PCR, following a modified ARM-PCR protocol, produced the TCRbeta library. TCRdb processed the multiplex PCR reads anew with MiXCR; each CDR3 protein has one entry. The table lists approximately 120,000 distinct CDR3 sequences, about 65% of them singletons, with around 19% in the top ten. No cell sorting was done before RNA was extracted from the tissue. This non-tumor lung sample came from over 3 cm beyond the tumor edge. Sequencing used distant non-tumor lung tissue. These receptor sequences come from a man aged 55 to 69 with non-small cell lung cancer.

Concerning this clonotype: Given a much more abundant clone one base away, this may be a read error. V usage is TRBV6-2 or TRBV6-3 and J usage is TRBJ2-1; 7 bases are a match to TRBD2. CDR1 and CDR2 from the germline V gene are MNHEY and SVGEGT. J gave up 8 bases and V 6 bases, and 10 bases lay outside the gene matches. The CDR3 has 14 amino acids. The CDR3 protein is CASRIWGGDYEQFF. CDR3 sequence (DNA): TGTGCCAGCAGGATCTGGGGGGGAGACTATGAGCAGTTCTTC.

Within the sample, this clonotype is medium-sized. The rearrangement uses TRBV11-3 and TRBJ2-2; D gene unclear. Germline V gene sequence: CDR1 SGHNT, CDR2 YENEEA. Trimming removed 1 base from V and 0 bases from J, with 6 bases in between. The CDR3 covers 15 residues. DNA of the CDR3: TGTGCCAGCAGCTTAGCAGTAGCGAACACCGGGGAGCTGTTTTTT. Translated, it gives CASSLAVANTGELFF.

For this clonotype: One end of the junction fails to match germline, which may point to a read error. V and J are TRBV29-1 and TRBJ2-1; tentative D call: TRBD2 (5 bases). CDR3 size: 15 residues. Germline-derived CDR1 and CDR2 are SQVTM and ANQGSEA. Here the CDR3 reads CSIEGSHNSYNGRFF. The CDR3 region has the DNA TGCAGCATTGAGGGTAGTCACAACTCCTATAATGGGCGGTTCTTC.

The chain employs TRBV7-2 and TRBJ2-1; no reliable D call. V was clipped by 5 bases and J by 0 bases, with 29 bases between them. Germline-derived CDR1 and CDR2 are SGHTA and FQGNSA. This CDR3 has 21 amino acids. The CDR3 nucleotides read TGTGCCAGCAGCCCCAAAGTGGTAGACCAGGACGGGCTGAGCTCCTACAATGAGCAGTTCTTC. Translating it yields CASSPKVVDQDGLSSYNEQFF.

The chain uses TRBV6-5 and TRBJ1-1; 8 nucleotides match TRBD1. The CDR3 is 15 residues long. Germline loops: CDR1 MNHEY, CDR2 SVGAGI. V shed 5 bases and J 11 bases; nucleotides not matched to a gene: 16. The CDR3 bases are TGTGCCAGCAGTACACCGGGACAGGCGAATCGTAGGGCTTTCTTT. This translates into CASSTPGQANRRAFF.

CDR3 region: CASRGGAGVGGYTF. CDR3 coding DNA: TGTGCCAGCAGAGGAGGTGCGGGGGTCGGTGGCTACACCTTC. The V gene is TRBV11-2, the J gene TRBJ1-2, with D tentatively TRBD1 (5 bases). The V gene's germline CDR1 is SGHAT and CDR2 FQNNGV. The CDR3 is made up of 14 amino acids. V lost 6 bases and J 7 bases, leaving 18 bases between the germline ends.

This clonotype has just one count. The V and J genes are TRBV12-3 or TRBV12-4 and TRBJ1-2, with D perhaps matching TRBD1 (5 bases). Trimming took off 7 bases at V and 7 bases at J, with 13 bases between the two ends. This CDR3 comprises 12 residues. The CDR3 DNA is TGTGCCAGCACTCGGGGGACGGGTGGCTACACCTTC. Protein product: CASTRGTGGYTF.

A note on this clonotype: One junction end does not reproduce the germline sequence, and a read error may be involved. J is TRBJ2-2 and V is TRBV28; D unresolved. CDR1 is MDHEN and CDR2 is SYDVKM in the germline V gene. CDR3 length equals 14 residues. Written as DNA, the CDR3 is TGTGTCAGCAGTTACGGAACATCCACCTGGGAGCTGTTTTTT. Translated, it gives CVSSYGTSTWELFF.

This clonotype has ten or more counts. The genes are TRBV12-3 or TRBV12-4 and TRBJ1-3, with unresolved D. This CDR3 has 15 residues. V was cut by 3 bases and J by 5 bases, with 14 bases left in between. CDR3 amino acids: CASSLGSGTRNTIYF. The CDR3 region has the DNA TGTGCCAGCAGTTTGGGGTCGGGAACCCGAAACACCATATATTTT.

With respect to this clonotype: A much larger clone differs from this one at a single base, so this may be a read error. V gene TRBV20-1 combines with J gene TRBJ2-1; D may be TRBD1 (7 bases). Germline CDR1 reads DFQATT; CDR2 reads SNEGSKA (reference sequence). This CDR3 spans 12 amino acids. CDR3 DNA: TGCAGTGCTATGGAGGGGGCAAATGGGCAGTTCTTC. The encoded protein is CSAMEGANGQFF.

Points on this clonotype: An end of the junction differs from the germline gene, which may be a read error. The rearrangement uses TRBV14 and TRBJ1-1; D may be TRBD1 (5 bases). The CDR3 is 16 amino acids. In germline, CDR1 is SGHDN, CDR2 FVKESK. This CDR3 is CASESTADGGNTEALF. Here the CDR3 DNA reads TGTGCCAGCGAATCAACAGCCGACGGGGGGAACACTGAAGCTCTCTTC. Looking up the rest from reference TRBV14 and TRBJ1-1 gives the full variable domain: EAGVTQFPSHSVIEKGQTVTLRCDPISGHDNLYWYRRVMGKEIKFLLHFVKESKQDESGMPNNRFLAERTGGTYSTLKVQPAELEDSGVYFCASESTADGGNTEALFGQGTRLTVV.

At least ten counts were recorded for this clonotype. This sequence joins TRBV6-1 and TRBJ1-2; 8 nucleotides line up with TRBD1. V trimming: 6 bases; J trimming: 3 bases; junction bases outside the gene matches: 3. Per the germline V gene, CDR1 is MNHNS and CDR2 is SASEGT. The CDR3 covers 13 residues. DNA of the CDR3: TGTGCCAGCAGGTCGGGACAGGACTATGGCTACACCTTC. Amino acid sequence: CASRSGQDYGYTF.